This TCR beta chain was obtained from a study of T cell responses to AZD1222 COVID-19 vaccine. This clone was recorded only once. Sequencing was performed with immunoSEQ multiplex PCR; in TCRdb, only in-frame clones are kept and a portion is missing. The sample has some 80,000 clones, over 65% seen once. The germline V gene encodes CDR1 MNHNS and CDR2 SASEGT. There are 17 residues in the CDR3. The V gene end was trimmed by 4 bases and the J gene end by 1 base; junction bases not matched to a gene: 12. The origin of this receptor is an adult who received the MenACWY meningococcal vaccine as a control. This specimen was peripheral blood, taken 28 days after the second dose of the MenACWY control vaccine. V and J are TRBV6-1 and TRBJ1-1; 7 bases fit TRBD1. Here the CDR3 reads CASSGPRQGRRNTEAFF. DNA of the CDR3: TGTGCCAGCAGTGGACCGCGACAGGGTAGGAGGAACACTGAAGCTTTCTTT.